These 13 T cell receptor beta chains were all obtained from the same sample, sequenced in a study of beta chain features in type 1 diabetes. What was sequenced were expressed TCRB transcripts, since all of the isolated RNA had been reverse transcribed. Sequencing was performed with immunoSEQ multiplex PCR; in TCRdb, only in-frame clones are kept and a portion is missing. The data contain about 640,000 clones, 12% of them seen just once; the ten biggest clones take up 0.09% to 0.15%. No antigen has been identified for these receptors. The study's findings and limits: Significant though moderate, a shortening of TCRB CDR3s appeared in all four CD4+ subsets of Type 1 diabetes patients.

The sequenced sample was naive CD4+ T cells from blood. These receptors all stem from a man aged 25-45 years with type 1 diabetes.

This clone was counted a few times. Sequence at one end of the junction differs from germline and may be a read error. V gene TRBV7-2 combines with J gene TRBJ1-2; D unresolved. The germline V gene encodes CDR1 SGHTA and CDR2 FQGNSA. This CDR3 is built from 17 residues. The CDR3 DNA reads as TGTGCCAGCAGCCTAGCGTCCCGGTTTTCTACTAACTATGGCTACACCTTC. Translated, it gives CASSLASRFSTNYGYTF.

This clone was detected a few times. The chain uses TRBV6-5 and TRBJ2-7; D is possibly TRBD1 (6 bases). Trimming left V 6 bases short and J 5 bases short, with 11 bases between. The CDR3 length is 12 residues. Germline CDR1 reads MNHEY; CDR2 reads SVGAGI. The CDR3 reads CASRDHRDEQYF. The CDR3 nucleotides read TGTGCCAGCAGGGACCACAGGGACGAGCAGTACTTC.

The V and J genes are TRBV5-1 and TRBJ2-5, with D possibly TRBD2 on 6 matching bases. Germline V CDR1 and CDR2: SGHRS, YFSETQ. The length of the CDR3 is 17 residues. The V gene lost 0 bases and the J gene lost 4 bases, with 19 bases spanning the gap. CDR3 nucleotide sequence: TGCGCCAGCAGCTTGGATAGCGGAGGGAAAGTTGGAGAGACCCAGTACTTC. Protein sequence: CASSLDSGGKVGETQYF.

This clone was observed a handful of times. The chain combines TRBV18 with TRBJ2-3; a possible D gene is TRBD2 (5 bases). This CDR3 region has 14 residues. CDR1 and CDR2 (germline): KGHSH, LQKENI. V was shortened by 4 bases and J by 2 bases, with 10 bases between the two germline ends. CDR3 protein: CASSRLRDTDTQYF. The CDR3 DNA is TGTGCCAGCTCACGACTCCGGGACACAGATACGCAGTATTTT.

The V call is TRBV7-6, the J call TRBJ1-6; TRBD1 aligns across 7 bases. Germline values: CDR1 SGHVS, CDR2 FNYEAQ. V dropped 5 bases and J dropped 8; count of bases not matched to a gene: 6. The CDR3 is 14 amino acids. CDR3 sequence reads: CASSHDRAYSPLHF. The CDR3 coding sequence is TGTGCCAGCAGCCATGACAGGGCCTATTCACCCCTCCACTTT.

The chain has TRBV11-1 and TRBJ2-2; either TRBD1 or TRBD2 may fit D (6 bases each). Germline V gives CDR1 SGHAT, CDR2 FQDESV (reference sequence). CDR3 length: 15 amino acids. Between the trimmed V and J ends, which lost 5 bases and 0 bases, there was a span of 10 bases. The DNA for the CDR3 is TGTGCCAGCAGCCGCGGGACAACGAACACCGGGGAGCTGTTTTTT. Translation gives CASSRGTTNTGELFF.

A few counts support this clone. This chain links TRBV6-5 with TRBJ2-1, with 13 positions matching TRBD2. J was trimmed by 6 bases and V by 0 bases; bases with no gene match: 2. The CDR3 is 16 residues long. Per the germline V gene, CDR1 is MNHEY and CDR2 is SVGAGI. The CDR3 nucleotides are TGTGCCAGCAGTTACTCTGGACTAGCGGGGGCCAATGAGCAGTTCTTC. Protein: CASSYSGLAGANEQFF.

This chain joins TRBV5-4 and TRBJ1-1; D uncertain. Deletions cut 0 bases from V and 4 bases from J, with 4 bases between. Germline CDR1 SGHNT, CDR2 YYREEE (reference sequence). CDR3 length: 12 amino acids. The CDR3 DNA is TGTGCCAGCAGCTTGGAGGGCACTGAAGCTTTCTTT. Translating gives CASSLEGTEAFF.

The chain has TRBV9 and TRBJ1-3; D is ambiguous. With 3 bases removed from V and 2 bases from J, the gap between germline ends came to 6 bases. Germline CDR1 is SGDLS and CDR2 is YYNGEE. The CDR3 length is 13 residues. The CDR3 is CASSASAGNTIYF. CDR3 DNA: TGTGCCAGCAGCGCTTCGGCTGGAAACACCATATATTTT.

This clone was seen a handful of times. The chain joins TRBV7-2 to TRBJ2-6, with D perhaps TRBD1 (5 bases). The CDR3 has 16 residues. The V end was cut by 0 bases, the J end by 0 bases, with 6 bases between. Germline V gene lookup returns CDR1 SGHTA and CDR2 FQGNSA. This CDR3 reads CASSLATASGANVLTF. The CDR3, as DNA: TGTGCCAGCAGCTTAGCGACAGCCTCTGGGGCCAACGTCCTGACTTTC. Full variable domain (outside the CDR3, taken from reference TRBV7-2 and TRBJ2-6): GAGVSQSPSNKVTEKGKDVELRCDPISGHTALYWYRQSLGQGLEFLIYFQGNSAPDKSGLPSDRFSAERTGGSVSTLTIQRTQQEDSAVYLCASSLATASGANVLTFGAGSRLTVL.

This clone was detected only a few times. The chain carries TRBV5-1 and TRBJ2-5; 7 nucleotides agree with TRBD2. CDR1 SGHRS and CDR2 YFSETQ come from the germline V gene. This CDR3 has 16 amino acids. J was trimmed by 2 bases and V by 2 bases; bases with no gene match: 9. CDR3 sequence: CASSFGRDYQQETQYF. Here the CDR3 DNA reads TGCGCCAGCAGCTTTGGCCGGGACTACCAACAAGAGACCCAGTACTTC.

The V call is TRBV4-3, the J call TRBJ1-2; D not certain. Germline CDR1 and CDR2: LGHNA and YSLEER. The ends were cut back, 0 bases at V and 8 bases at J, with 16 bases in the middle. The CDR3 covers 15 residues. The CDR3: CASSQDGSGPRGYTF. CDR3 sequence (DNA): TGCGCCAGCAGCCAAGATGGGTCAGGTCCTCGGGGCTACACCTTC.

The chain links TRBV5-4 to TRBJ1-2, with TRBD1 as a possible D gene (6 bases). Germline CDR1 SGHNT, CDR2 YYREEE (reference sequence). This CDR3 spans 16 amino acids. The germline V and J ends were trimmed by 2 bases and 0 bases, with 14 bases remaining between them. The CDR3 reads CASSFFITGSNYGYTF. DNA for the CDR3: TGTGCCAGCAGCTTCTTTATCACAGGGTCTAACTATGGCTACACCTTC.